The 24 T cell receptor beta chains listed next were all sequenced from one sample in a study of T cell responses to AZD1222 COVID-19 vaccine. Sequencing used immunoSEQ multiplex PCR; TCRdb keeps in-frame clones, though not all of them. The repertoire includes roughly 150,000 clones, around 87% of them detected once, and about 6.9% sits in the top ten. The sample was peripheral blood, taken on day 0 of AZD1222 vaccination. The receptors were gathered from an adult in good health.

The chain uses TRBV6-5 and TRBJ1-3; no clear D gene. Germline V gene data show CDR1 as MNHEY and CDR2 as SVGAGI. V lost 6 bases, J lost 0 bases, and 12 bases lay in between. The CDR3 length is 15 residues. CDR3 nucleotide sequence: TGTGCCAGCAGAATAGATACGAACTCTGGAAACACCATATATTTT. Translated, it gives CASRIDTNSGNTIYF.

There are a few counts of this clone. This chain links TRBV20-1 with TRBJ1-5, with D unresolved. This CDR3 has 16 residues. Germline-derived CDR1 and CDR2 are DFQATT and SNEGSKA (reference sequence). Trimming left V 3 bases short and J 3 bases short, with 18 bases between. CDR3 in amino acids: CSASERVVVFNQPQHF. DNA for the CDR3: TGCAGTGCTAGTGAGAGGGTGGTAGTATTCAATCAGCCCCAGCATTTT.

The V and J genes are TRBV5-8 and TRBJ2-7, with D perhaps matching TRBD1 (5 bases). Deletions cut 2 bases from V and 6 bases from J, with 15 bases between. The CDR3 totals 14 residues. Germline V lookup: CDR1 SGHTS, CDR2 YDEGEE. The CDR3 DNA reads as TGTGCCAGCAGCTTACCGAGTGAAACAGGCGAGCAGTACTTC. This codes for CASSLPSETGEQYF.

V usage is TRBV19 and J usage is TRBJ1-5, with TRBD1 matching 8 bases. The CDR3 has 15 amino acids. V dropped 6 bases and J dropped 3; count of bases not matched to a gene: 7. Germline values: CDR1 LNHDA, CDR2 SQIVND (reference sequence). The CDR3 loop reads CASRRTGTYNQPQHF. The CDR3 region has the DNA TGTGCCAGTAGACGGACAGGGACATACAATCAGCCCCAGCATTTT.

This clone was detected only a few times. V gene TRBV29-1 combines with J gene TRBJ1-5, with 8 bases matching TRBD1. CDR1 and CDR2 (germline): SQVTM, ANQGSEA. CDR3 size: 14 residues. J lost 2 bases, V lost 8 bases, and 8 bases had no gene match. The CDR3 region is CSFMTGAGNQPQHF. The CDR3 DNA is TGCAGCTTCATGACAGGGGCTGGCAATCAGCCCCAGCATTTT.

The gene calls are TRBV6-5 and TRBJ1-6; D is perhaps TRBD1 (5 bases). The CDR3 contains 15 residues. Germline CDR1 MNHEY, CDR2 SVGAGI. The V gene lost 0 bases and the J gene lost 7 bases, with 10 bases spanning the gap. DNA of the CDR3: TGTGCCAGCAGTTACTCGAAGGGGTGGAATTCACCCCTCCACTTT. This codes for CASSYSKGWNSPLHF.

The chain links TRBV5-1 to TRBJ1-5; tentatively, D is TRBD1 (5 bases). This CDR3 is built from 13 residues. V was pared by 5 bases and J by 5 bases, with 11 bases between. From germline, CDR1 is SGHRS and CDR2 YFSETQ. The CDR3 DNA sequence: TGCGCCAGCAGGGTGGACACCGATCAGCCCCAGCATTTT. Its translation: CASRVDTDQPQHF.

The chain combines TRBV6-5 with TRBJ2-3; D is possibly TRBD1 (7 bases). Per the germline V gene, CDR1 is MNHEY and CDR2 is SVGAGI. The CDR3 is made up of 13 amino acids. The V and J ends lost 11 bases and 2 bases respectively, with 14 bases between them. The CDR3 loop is CACRGTATDTQYF. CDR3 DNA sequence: TGTGCCTGTCGCGGGACAGCCACAGATACGCAGTATTTT.

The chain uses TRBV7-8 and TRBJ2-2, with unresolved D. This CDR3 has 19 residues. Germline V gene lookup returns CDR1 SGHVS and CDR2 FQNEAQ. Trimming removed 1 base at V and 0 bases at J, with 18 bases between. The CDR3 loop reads CASSLVSLTWGSNTGELFF. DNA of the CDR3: TGTGCCAGCAGCTTAGTTTCGCTCACATGGGGTTCGAACACCGGGGAGCTGTTTTTT.

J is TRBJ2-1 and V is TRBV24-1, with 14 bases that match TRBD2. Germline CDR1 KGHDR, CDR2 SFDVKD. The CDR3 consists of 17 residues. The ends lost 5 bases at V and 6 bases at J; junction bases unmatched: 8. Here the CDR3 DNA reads TGTGCCACCAGTGCCCTGGGACTAGCGGGGGAATCCAATGAGCAGTTCTTC. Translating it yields CATSALGLAGESNEQFF.

The CDR3 nucleotides read TGTGCCAGCTCACTATGGGGGACGTCCTTAGCCAAAAACATTCAGTACTTC. This translates into CASSLWGTSLAKNIQYF. V is TRBV18 and J is TRBJ2-4; D tentatively fits TRBD1 or TRBD2 (5 bases each). Trimming shortened V by 4 bases and J by 0 bases, and 16 bases separated the two germline ends. The germline V gene encodes CDR1 KGHSH and CDR2 LQKENI. The CDR3 consists of 17 residues.

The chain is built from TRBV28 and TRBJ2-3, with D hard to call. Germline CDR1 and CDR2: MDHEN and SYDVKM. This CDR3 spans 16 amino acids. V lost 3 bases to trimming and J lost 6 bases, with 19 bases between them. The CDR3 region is CASSFRRIDRVDTQYF. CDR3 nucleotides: TGTGCCAGCAGTTTTAGGCGTATAGATAGAGTGGATACGCAGTATTTT.

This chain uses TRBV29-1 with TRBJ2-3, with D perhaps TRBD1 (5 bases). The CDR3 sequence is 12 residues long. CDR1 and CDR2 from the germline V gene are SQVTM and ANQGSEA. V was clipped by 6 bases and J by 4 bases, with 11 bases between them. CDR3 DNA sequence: TGCAGCGTCTTTGACAGTGCAGATACGCAGTATTTT. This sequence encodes CSVFDSADTQYF.

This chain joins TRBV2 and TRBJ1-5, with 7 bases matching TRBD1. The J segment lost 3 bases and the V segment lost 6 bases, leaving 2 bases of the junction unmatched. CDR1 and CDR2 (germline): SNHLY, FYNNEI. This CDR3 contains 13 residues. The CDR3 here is CASRDRVNQPQHF. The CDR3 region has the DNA TGTGCCAGCAGAGACAGGGTCAATCAGCCCCAGCATTTT.

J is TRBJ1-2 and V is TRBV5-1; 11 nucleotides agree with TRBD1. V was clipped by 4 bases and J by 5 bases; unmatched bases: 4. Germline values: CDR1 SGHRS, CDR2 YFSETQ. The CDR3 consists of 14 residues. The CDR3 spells CASSTGQGVYGYTF. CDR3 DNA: TGCGCCAGCAGCACGGGACAGGGGGTTTATGGCTACACCTTC.

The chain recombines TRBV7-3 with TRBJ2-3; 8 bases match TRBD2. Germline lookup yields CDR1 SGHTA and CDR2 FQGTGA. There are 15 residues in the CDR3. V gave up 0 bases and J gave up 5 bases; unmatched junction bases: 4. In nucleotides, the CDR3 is TGTGCCAGCAGCTTAACTAGCGGGGCCGGAGATACGCAGTATTTT. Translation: CASSLTSGAGDTQYF.

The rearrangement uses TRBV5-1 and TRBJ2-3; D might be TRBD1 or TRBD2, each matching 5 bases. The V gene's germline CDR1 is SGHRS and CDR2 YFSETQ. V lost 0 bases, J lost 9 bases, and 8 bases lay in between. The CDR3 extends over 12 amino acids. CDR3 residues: CASSLAGATQYF. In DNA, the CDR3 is TGCGCCAGCAGCTTGGCCGGGGCGACGCAGTATTTT.

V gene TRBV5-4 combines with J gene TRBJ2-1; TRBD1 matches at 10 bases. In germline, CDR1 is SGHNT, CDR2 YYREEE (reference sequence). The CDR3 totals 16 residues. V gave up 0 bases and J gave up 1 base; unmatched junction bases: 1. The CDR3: CASSLGTGGSYNEQFF. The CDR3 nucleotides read TGTGCCAGCAGCTTGGGGACAGGGGGGTCCTACAATGAGCAGTTCTTC.

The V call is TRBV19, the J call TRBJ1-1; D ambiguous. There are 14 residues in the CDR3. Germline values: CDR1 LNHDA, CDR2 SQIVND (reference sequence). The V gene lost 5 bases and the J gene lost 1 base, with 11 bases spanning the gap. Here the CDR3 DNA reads TGTGCCAGTAGTCCAGCCCGGGGGAACACTGAAGCTTTCTTT. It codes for CASSPARGNTEAFF.

The CDR3 DNA is TGTGCCAGCTCACCACAGCCGGACAATGAGCAGTTCTTC. Its protein product is CASSPQPDNEQFF. The gene calls are TRBV18 and TRBJ2-1; D is uncertain. CDR3 length equals 13 residues. Trimming removed 1 base from V and 5 bases from J, with 6 bases in between. Germline CDR1 KGHSH, CDR2 LQKENI.

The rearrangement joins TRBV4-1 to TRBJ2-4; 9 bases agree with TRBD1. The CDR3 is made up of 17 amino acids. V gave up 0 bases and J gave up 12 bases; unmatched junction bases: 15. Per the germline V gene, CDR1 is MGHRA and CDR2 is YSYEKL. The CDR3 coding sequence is TGCGCCAGCAGCCAAGATCGCATCGGGACAGGGTTTTTACGTCAGTACTTC. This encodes CASSQDRIGTGFLRQYF.

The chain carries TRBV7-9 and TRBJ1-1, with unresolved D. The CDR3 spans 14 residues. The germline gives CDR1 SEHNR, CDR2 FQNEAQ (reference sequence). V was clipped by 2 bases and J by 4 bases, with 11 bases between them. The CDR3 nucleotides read TGTGCCAGCAGCTTAAGCGGAGTTTTCACTGAAGCTTTCTTT. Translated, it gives CASSLSGVFTEAFF.

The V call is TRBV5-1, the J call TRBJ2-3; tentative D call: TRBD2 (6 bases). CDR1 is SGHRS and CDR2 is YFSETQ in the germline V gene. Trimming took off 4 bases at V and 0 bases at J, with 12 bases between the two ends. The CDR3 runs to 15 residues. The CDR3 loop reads CASSMGLSSTDTQYF. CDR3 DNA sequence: TGCGCCAGCAGCATGGGACTCTCTAGCACAGATACGCAGTATTTT.

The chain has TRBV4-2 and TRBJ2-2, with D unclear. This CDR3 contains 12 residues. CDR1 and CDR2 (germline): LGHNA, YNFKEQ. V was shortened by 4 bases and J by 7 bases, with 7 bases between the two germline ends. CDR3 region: CASSPRVGELFF. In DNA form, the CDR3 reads TGTGCCAGCAGCCCAAGGGTCGGGGAGCTGTTTTTT.